The 18 T cell receptor beta chains listed next were all sequenced from one sample in a study of T cell responses to AZD1222 COVID-19 vaccine. Sequenced by immunoSEQ multiplex PCR; TCRdb stores in-frame clones only, minus some. Of fewer than 300,000 clones in the sample, more than 80% were seen once. Source: peripheral blood, taken on day 0 of AZD1222 vaccination. These receptors all stem from an adult in good health.

V gene TRBV15 combines with J gene TRBJ1-1, with D perhaps TRBD1 (6 bases). The CDR3 sequence is 15 residues long. Germline loops: CDR1 LNHNV, CDR2 YYDKDF (reference sequence). Trimming took 0 bases from V and 4 from J, leaving 12 bases between them. Here the CDR3 reads CATSRDPGAGTEAFF. In DNA, the CDR3 is TGTGCCACCAGCAGAGATCCGGGGGCAGGCACTGAAGCTTTCTTT.

Of note for this clone: The identical CDR3 is also encoded by other nucleotide sequences in the sample. The V call is TRBV18, the J call TRBJ1-1; 8 bases map to TRBD1. The CDR3 loop spans 14 amino acids. Germline V gives CDR1 KGHSH, CDR2 LQKENI. The trim removed 3 bases at V and 1 base at J, leaving 1 base unmatched. This chain's CDR3 is CASSPGTGNTEAFF. In nucleotides, the CDR3 is TGTGCCAGCTCACCTGGGACAGGGAACACTGAAGCTTTCTTT.

The chain joins TRBV5-1 to TRBJ2-7, with 9 bases matching TRBD1. The CDR3 extends over 17 amino acids. V trimming: 4 bases; J trimming: 3 bases; junction bases outside the gene matches: 14. Germline assignment: CDR1 SGHRS and CDR2 YFSETQ. CDR3 region: CASSPTPLDRGGYEQYF. CDR3 sequence (DNA): TGCGCCAGCAGCCCTACCCCATTGGACAGGGGAGGCTACGAGCAGTACTTC.

This chain links TRBV19 with TRBJ2-6, with D perhaps being TRBD1 or TRBD2 (6 bases each). This CDR3 is 16 amino acids long. Between the trimmed V and J ends, which lost 1 base and 3 bases, there was a span of 10 bases. Per germline, CDR1 LNHDA and CDR2 SQIVND (reference sequence). The CDR3 protein is CASSIVGGHGANVLTF. DNA for the CDR3: TGTGCCAGTAGTATAGTTGGGGGGCATGGGGCCAACGTCCTGACTTTC. Combining the CDR3 with reference TRBV19 and TRBJ2-6 gives the whole variable domain DGGITQSPKYLFRKEGQNVTLSCEQNLNHDAMYWYRQDPGQGLRLIYYSQIVNDFQKGDIAEGYSVSREKKESFPLTVTSAQKNPTAFYLCASSIVGGHGANVLTFGAGSRLTVL.

This clone is a singleton in its sample. The V gene is TRBV4-3, the J gene TRBJ1-1, with TRBD1 as a possible D gene (6 bases). There are 17 residues in the CDR3. Germline V CDR1 and CDR2: LGHNA, YSLEER. Deletions cut 0 bases from V and 1 base from J, with 15 bases between. The CDR3 coding sequence is TGCGCCAGCAGCCAAGATAGGATCAGGGGACCGAACACTGAAGCTTTCTTT. It encodes CASSQDRIRGPNTEAFF.

The chain joins TRBV3-1 (or the pseudogene TRBV3-2) to TRBJ2-7, with no clear D. Germline V gene data show CDR1 as LGHDT and CDR2 as YNNKEL (reference sequence). This CDR3 is 13 amino acids long. Trimming removed 0 bases from V and 12 bases from J, with 15 bases in between. In DNA, the CDR3 is TGTGCCAGCAGCCAAGATCCCTCAGCGTGGGCGTACTTC. It translates to CASSQDPSAWAYF.

The genes are TRBV3-1 (or the pseudogene TRBV3-2) and TRBJ1-2; D might be TRBD1 (6 bases). The CDR3 loop spans 14 amino acids. V lost 0 bases to trimming and J lost 8 bases, with 13 bases between them. CDR1 and CDR2 (germline): LGHDT, YNNKEL (reference sequence). Here the CDR3 reads CASSQELTGKGYTF. The CDR3 DNA sequence: TGTGCCAGCAGCCAAGAGTTAACAGGGAAGGGCTACACCTTC.

This chain links TRBV2 with TRBJ1-2; 7 positions match TRBD1. This CDR3 is 15 amino acids long. The junction had 13 bases not matched to a gene; V was cut back by 10 bases and J by 2 bases. CDR1 SNHLY and CDR2 FYNNEI come from the germline V gene. The CDR3 region has the DNA TGTGCCACCCCGGGGGGGGACAGCCTGAACTATGGCTACACCTTC. This translates into CATPGGDSLNYGYTF.

The chain has TRBV9 and TRBJ1-6, with D possibly matching TRBD1 (5 bases). CDR3 length: 16 amino acids. CDR1 is SGDLS, CDR2 YYNGEE, per germline. Between the trimmed V and J ends, which lost 1 base and 8 bases, there was a span of 16 bases. The CDR3 region has the DNA TGTGCCAGCAGCGTAACTGGGGGAGGAAGGGATTCACCCCTCCACTTT. It translates to CASSVTGGGRDSPLHF.

A single count supports this clone. The V and J genes are TRBV28 and TRBJ2-7; 7 bases agree with TRBD2. The length of the CDR3 is 14 residues. Germline V CDR1 and CDR2: MDHEN, SYDVKM. Unmatched junction bases numbered 8, after V lost 6 bases and J lost 3 bases. The CDR3 nucleotides are TGTGCCAGCAGCCCCGGGGGAGGGCTCTACGAGCAGTACTTC. Protein sequence: CASSPGGGLYEQYF.

This rearrangement joins TRBV28 to TRBJ1-2; D gene unclear. Germline CDR1 and CDR2: MDHEN and SYDVKM. The length of the CDR3 is 12 residues. The ends were cut back, 3 bases at V and 3 bases at J, with 5 bases in the middle. CDR3 residues: CASSFRDYGYTF. The CDR3 DNA is TGTGCCAGCAGTTTCCGTGACTATGGCTACACCTTC.

This CDR3 is CASGMDGRNSPLHF. The CDR3 nucleotides read TGTGCCAGCGGCATGGACGGAAGGAATTCACCCCTCCACTTT. This sequence joins TRBV2 and TRBJ1-6; D is unclear. This CDR3 is 14 amino acids long. Deletions cut 8 bases from V and 7 bases from J, with 15 bases between. Germline CDR1 is SNHLY and CDR2 is FYNNEI.

V and J are TRBV6-4 and TRBJ2-1, with a weak D call TRBD1 (5 bases). The CDR3 is made up of 14 amino acids. The germline V gene encodes CDR1 MRHNA and CDR2 SNTAGT. Trimming cost V 5 bases and J 10 bases, with 18 bases left between them. In DNA form, the CDR3 reads TGTGCCAGCAGTCCTCAGGGTGGTCTAGGAGAGCAGTTCTTC. It yields the protein CASSPQGGLGEQFF.

The rearrangement uses TRBV18 and TRBJ1-6; D is possibly TRBD1 (6 bases). Germline V gives CDR1 KGHSH, CDR2 LQKENI. The CDR3 has 16 amino acids. With 6 bases removed from V and 5 bases from J, the gap between germline ends came to 17 bases. CDR3 bases: TGTGCCAGCTCGCCCTTTAGGACAGACAATAATTCACCCCTCCACTTT. This codes for CASSPFRTDNNSPLHF.

This CDR3 is CASSQEGAEQYF. The CDR3 DNA sequence: TGCGCCAGCAGCCAAGAAGGAGCCGAGCAGTACTTC. The rearrangement uses TRBV4-3 and TRBJ2-7; no reliable D call. The CDR3 length is 12 residues. The V end was cut by 0 bases, the J end by 6 bases, with 6 bases between. Germline assignment: CDR1 LGHNA and CDR2 YSLEER.

This clone was counted once. For the CDR3, the DNA is TGTGCCAGCAGTTTAGCAGGGAACACTGAAGCTTTCTTT. Protein product: CASSLAGNTEAFF. The genes are TRBV12-3 or TRBV12-4 and TRBJ1-1; D is ambiguous. Trimming cost V 0 bases and J 1 base, with 3 bases left between them. The CDR3 spans 13 residues.

This clone was seen only a few times. The chain uses TRBV4-3 and TRBJ2-1; 8 bases fit TRBD2. This CDR3 has 15 amino acids. CDR1 and CDR2 (germline): LGHNA, YSLEER. The J segment lost 3 bases and the V segment lost 6 bases, leaving 7 bases of the junction unmatched. The CDR3 DNA is TGCGCCAGCAGTTACGGACTAGCCGTCTACAATGAGCAGTTCTTC. This codes for CASSYGLAVYNEQFF.

The sample holds one count of this clone. The chain employs TRBV4-3 and TRBJ2-3; no reliable D call. Germline-derived CDR1 and CDR2 are LGHNA and YSLEER. The V end lost 4 bases, the J end lost 2 bases, and 10 bases lay between the germline ends. The CDR3 has 14 amino acids. The CDR3 DNA is TGCGCCAGCAGCCCCCGTAGCCCCACAGATACGCAGTATTTT. It specifies CASSPRSPTDTQYF.